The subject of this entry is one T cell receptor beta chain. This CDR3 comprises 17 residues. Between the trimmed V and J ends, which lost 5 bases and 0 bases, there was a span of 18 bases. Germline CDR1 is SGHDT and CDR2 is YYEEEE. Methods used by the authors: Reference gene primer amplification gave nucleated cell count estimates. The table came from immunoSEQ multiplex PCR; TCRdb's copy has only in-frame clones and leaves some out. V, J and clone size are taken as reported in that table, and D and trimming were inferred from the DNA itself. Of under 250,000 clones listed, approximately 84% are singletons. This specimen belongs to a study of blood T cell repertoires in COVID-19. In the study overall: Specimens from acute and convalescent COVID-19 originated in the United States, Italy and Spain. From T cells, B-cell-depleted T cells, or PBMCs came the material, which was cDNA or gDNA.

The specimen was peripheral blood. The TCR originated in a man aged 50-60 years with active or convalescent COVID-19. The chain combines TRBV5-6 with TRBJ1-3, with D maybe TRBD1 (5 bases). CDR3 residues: CASSPRTGQSSGNTIYF. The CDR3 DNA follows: TGTGCCAGCAGTCCCCGAACAGGCCAGAGCTCTGGAAACACCATATATTTT. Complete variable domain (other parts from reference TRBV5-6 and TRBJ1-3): DAGVTQSPTHLIKTRGQQVTLRCSPKSGHDTVSWYQQALGQGPQFIFQYYEEEERQRGNFPDRFSGHQFPNYSSELNVNALLLGDSALYLCASSPRTGQSSGNTIYFGEGSWLTVV.